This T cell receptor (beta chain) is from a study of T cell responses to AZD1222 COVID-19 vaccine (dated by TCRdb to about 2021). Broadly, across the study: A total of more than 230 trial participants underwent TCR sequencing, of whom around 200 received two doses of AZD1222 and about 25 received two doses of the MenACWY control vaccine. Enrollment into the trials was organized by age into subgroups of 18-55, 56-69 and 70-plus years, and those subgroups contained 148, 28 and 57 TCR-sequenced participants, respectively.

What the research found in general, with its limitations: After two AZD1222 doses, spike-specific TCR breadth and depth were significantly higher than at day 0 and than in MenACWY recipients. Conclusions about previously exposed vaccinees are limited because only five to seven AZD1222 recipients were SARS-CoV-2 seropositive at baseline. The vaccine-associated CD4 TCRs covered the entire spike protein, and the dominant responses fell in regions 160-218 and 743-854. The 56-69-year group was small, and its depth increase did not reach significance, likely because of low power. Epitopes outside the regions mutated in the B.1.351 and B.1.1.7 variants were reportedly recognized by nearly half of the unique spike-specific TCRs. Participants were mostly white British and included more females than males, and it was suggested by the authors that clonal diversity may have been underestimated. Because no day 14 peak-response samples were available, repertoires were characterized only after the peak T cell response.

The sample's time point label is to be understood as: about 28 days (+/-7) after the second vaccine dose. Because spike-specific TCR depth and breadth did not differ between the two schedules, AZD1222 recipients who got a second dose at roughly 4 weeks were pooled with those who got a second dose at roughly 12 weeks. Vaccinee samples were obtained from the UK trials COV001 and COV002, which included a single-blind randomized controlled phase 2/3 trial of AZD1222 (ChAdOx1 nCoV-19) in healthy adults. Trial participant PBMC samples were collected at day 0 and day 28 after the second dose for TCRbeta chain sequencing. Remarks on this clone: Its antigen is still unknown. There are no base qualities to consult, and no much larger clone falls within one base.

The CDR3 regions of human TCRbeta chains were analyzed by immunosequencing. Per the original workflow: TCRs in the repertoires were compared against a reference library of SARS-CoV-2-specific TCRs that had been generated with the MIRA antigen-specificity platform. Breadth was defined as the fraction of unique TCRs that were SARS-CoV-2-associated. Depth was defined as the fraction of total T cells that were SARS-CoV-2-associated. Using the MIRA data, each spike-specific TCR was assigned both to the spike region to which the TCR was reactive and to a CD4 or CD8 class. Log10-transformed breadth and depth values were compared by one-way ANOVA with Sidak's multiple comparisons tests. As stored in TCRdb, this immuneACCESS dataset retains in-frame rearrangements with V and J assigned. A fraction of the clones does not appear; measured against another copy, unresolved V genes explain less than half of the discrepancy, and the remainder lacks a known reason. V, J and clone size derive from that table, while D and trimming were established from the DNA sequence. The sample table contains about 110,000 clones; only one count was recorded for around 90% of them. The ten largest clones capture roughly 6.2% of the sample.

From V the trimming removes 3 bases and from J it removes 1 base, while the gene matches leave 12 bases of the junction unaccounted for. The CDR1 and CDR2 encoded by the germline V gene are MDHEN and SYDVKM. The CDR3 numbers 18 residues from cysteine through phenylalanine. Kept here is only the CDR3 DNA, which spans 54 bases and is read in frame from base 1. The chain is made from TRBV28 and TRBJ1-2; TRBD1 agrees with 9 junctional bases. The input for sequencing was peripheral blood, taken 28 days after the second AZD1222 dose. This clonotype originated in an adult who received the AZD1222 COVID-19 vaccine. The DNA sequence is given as TGTGCCAGCAGTTTTTCCACCGGGACAGGGCGCCTTAACTATGGCTACACCTTC. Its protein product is CASSFSTGTGRLNYGYTF.